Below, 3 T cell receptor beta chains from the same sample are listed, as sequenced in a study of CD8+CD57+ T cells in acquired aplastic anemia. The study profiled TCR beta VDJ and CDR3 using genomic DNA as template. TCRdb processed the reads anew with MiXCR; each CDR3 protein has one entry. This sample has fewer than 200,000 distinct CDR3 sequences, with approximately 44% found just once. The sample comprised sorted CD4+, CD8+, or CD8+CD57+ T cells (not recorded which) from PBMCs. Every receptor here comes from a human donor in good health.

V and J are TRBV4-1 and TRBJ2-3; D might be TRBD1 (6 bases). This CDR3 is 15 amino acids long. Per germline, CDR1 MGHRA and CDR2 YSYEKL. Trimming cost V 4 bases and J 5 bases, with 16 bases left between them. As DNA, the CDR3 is TGCGCCAGCAGCCTCCTGCAGGGGTGGGGAGATACGCAGTATTTT. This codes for CASSLLQGWGDTQYF.

CDR3 DNA sequence: TGTGCCAGCAGTTTTGGACTAGCGGGAGTGGGTGAGACCCAGTACTTC. It codes for CASSFGLAGVGETQYF. The chain joins TRBV2 to TRBJ2-5; 13 nucleotides match TRBD2. CDR3 length: 16 residues. V was pared by 5 bases and J by 5 bases, with 8 bases of the junction left unmatched. Germline V gives CDR1 SNHLY, CDR2 FYNNEI.

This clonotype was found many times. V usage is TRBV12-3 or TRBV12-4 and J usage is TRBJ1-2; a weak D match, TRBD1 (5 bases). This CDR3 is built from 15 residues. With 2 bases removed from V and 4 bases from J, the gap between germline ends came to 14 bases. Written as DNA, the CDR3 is TGTGCCAGCAGTTTAATTACGGGGGGAAGCTATGGCTACACCTTC. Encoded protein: CASSLITGGSYGYTF.